This TCR beta chain came from a study of T-cell memory formation after mild COVID-19. TCRdb ran MiXCR on the 5' RACE reads and lists one entry per CDR3 protein. Of under 200,000 distinct CDR3 sequences in the sample, roughly 31% are singletons; the top ten hold around 11%. The V gene lost 2 bases and the J gene lost 1 base, with 8 bases spanning the gap. This CDR3 is 14 amino acids long. The germline gives CDR1 SGHDN, CDR2 FVKESK. The clonotype originates from an adult woman who had mild COVID-19 (a few samples of this study predate the infection). Cell type and time point are not known. The chain employs TRBV14 and TRBJ2-5; D ambiguous. Sequencing was carried out using PBMCs or a T cell subset sorted from them (not recorded which). The CDR3 DNA reads TGTGCCAGCAGCCAATTGGGGTTCCAAGAGACCCAGTACTTC. It translates to CASSQLGFQETQYF.